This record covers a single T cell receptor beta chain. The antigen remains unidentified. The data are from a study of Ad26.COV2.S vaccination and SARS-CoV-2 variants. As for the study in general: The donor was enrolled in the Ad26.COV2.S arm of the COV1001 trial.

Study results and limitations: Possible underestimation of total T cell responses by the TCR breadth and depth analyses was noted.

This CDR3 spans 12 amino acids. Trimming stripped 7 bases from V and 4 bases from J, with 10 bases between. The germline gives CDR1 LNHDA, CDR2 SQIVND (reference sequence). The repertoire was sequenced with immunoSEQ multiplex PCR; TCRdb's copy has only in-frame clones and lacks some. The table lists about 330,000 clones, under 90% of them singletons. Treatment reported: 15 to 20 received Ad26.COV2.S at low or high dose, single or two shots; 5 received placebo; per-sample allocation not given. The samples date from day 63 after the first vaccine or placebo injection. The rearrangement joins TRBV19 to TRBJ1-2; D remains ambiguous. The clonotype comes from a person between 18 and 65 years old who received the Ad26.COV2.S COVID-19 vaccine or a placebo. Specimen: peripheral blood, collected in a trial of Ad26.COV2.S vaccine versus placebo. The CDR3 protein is CASIGVAYGYTF. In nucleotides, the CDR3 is TGTGCCAGTATCGGGGTGGCCTATGGCTACACCTTC. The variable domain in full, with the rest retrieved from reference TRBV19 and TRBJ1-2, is DGGITQSPKYLFRKEGQNVTLSCEQNLNHDAMYWYRQDPGQGLRLIYYSQIVNDFQKGDIAEGYSVSREKKESFPLTVTSAQKNPTAFYLCASIGVAYGYTFGSGTRLTVV.